Listed below are T cell receptor beta chains from one sample, sequenced in a study of T cells in Graves' hyperthyroidism and ophthalmopathy. TCRdb re-called the multiplex PCR reads through MiXCR, storing one row per CDR3 protein. Counted here are around 190,000 distinct CDR3 sequences, roughly a sixth occurring once; the ten biggest clones make up around 52%. Specimen: blood. The receptors were gathered from a woman aged 45-59 years with Graves' hyperthyroidism. Each CDR3 is given with its conserved first and last residue. Fields, in order: clone size, V gene, J gene, D gene, CDR3 DNA, CDR3 protein. The D gene is left open where the match is weak. Clone sizes are given selectively: once, few, many, or a class where the clone is expanded.

many	TRBV20-1	TRBJ2-1	TRBD1	TGCAGTGCTACCGGACAGGGGAAGTTCTATGAGCAGTTCTTC	CSATGQGKFYEQFF
.	TRBV27	TRBJ2-1	TRBD2	TGTGCCAGCAGTTACGACCCTCTCCTTCTAGCGGGAGAGGGTAATGAGCAGTTCTTC	CASSYDPLLLAGEGNEQFF
.	TRBV4-1	TRBJ2-1	.	TGCGCCAGCAGCCCCCGGGGCAGGGAATCGGACAATGAGCAGTTCTTC	CASSPRGRESDNEQFF
many	TRBV3-1	TRBJ2-7	.	TGTGCCAGCAACCAAGCGGGCAGTCGCAGCGAGCAGTACTTC	CASNQAGSRSEQYF
many	TRBV20-1	TRBJ1-1	.	TGCAGTGCTAGTAGTCAGAGCACTGAAGCTTTCTTT	CSASSQSTEAFF
.	TRBV3-1	TRBJ1-5	.	TGTGCCAGCAGCCAAGATCTCGGGGGGTATGAGCATTTT	CASSQDLGGYEHF
.	TRBV2	TRBJ1-2	.	TGTGCCAGCAGGTTGGGTGGTGGCTATGGCTACACCTTC	CASRLGGGYGYTF
few	TRBV6-1	TRBJ2-1	.	TGTGCCAGCAAAGTGGCCCTAATGGGCTACAATGAGCAGTTCTTC	CASKVALMGYNEQFF
many	TRBV6-5	TRBJ2-1	.	TGTGCCAGCAGTTACTTTGAAAGGGGGGGTGAGCAGTTCTTC	CASSYFERGGEQFF
.	TRBV5-8	TRBJ2-3	TRBD1	TGTGCCAGCAGCTCCCAGGGGGCAGCCGATACGCAGTATTTT	CASSSQGAADTQYF
many	TRBV3-1	TRBJ2-2	.	TGTGCCAGCAGCCAAGAACGCGGGCACACGAACACCGGGGAGCTGTTTTTT	CASSQERGHTNTGELFF
many	TRBV9	TRBJ2-5	TRBD2	TGTGCCAGCAGCGTAGGGCTAGCGGGAGTTGAGACCCAGTACTTC	CASSVGLAGVETQYF
many	TRBV11-2	TRBJ2-2	TRBD2	TGTGCCAGCAGCGTGGGACTAGCGGGAGTTCTGAACACCGGGGAGCTGTTTTTT	CASSVGLAGVLNTGELFF
many	TRBV6-4	TRBJ2-5	TRBD2	TGTGCCAGCAGTAGGGTGGCGGGAGAGGAGACCCAGTACTTC	CASSRVAGEETQYF
many	TRBV20-1	TRBJ2-1	.	TGCAGTGCTAAAGGTGGGGGACAAGGACTAGAGCAGTTCTTC	CSAKGGGQGLEQFF
few	TRBV3-1	TRBJ2-1	.	TGTGCCAGCAGCCAAGTCCGGGTGTACAATGAGCAGTTCTTC	CASSQVRVYNEQFF
few	TRBV7-9	TRBJ1-4	TRBD1	TGTGCCAGCAGCCAAGAAATCGGGACAGGGGAGTGGGTAAAACTGTTTTTT	CASSQEIGTGEWVKLFF